Below are 4 T cell receptor beta chains sequenced from a single sample in a study of identical twins. TCRdb re-called the 5' RACE reads with MiXCR, one entry per CDR3 protein. The table lists more than 400,000 distinct CDR3 sequences, 12% to 15% of them singletons. The same specimen was also included in a second study, on yellow fever vaccine responses in identical twins.

The sequenced material came from CD4+ T cells sorted from blood. Source of these receptors: a woman between 18 and 29 years old in good health.

V and J are TRBV6-1 and TRBJ2-1; D unclear. V was pared by 10 bases and J by 2 bases, with 12 bases between. In germline, CDR1 is MNHNS, CDR2 SASEGT. This CDR3 has 13 amino acids. The CDR3 DNA reads TGTGCCATCGGAAGCGCTACCTACAATGAGCAGTTCTTC. This gives the protein CAIGSATYNEQFF.

This clonotype has a handful of counts. This chain joins TRBV5-1 and TRBJ2-3; 9 nucleotides match TRBD1. This CDR3 spans 15 amino acids. Germline V gene data show CDR1 as SGHRS and CDR2 as YFSETQ. V lost 3 bases, J lost 4 bases, and 6 bases stayed unmatched. As DNA, the CDR3 is TGCGCCAGCAGCTCCCGGGACAGGGTAGCAGATACGCAGTATTTT. Residues: CASSSRDRVADTQYF.

This clonotype was detected a few times. This rearrangement joins TRBV12-3 or TRBV12-4 to TRBJ2-1; 8 bases are shared with TRBD2. Trimming cost V 4 bases and J 5 bases; bases outside gene matches: 16. CDR3 size: 18 residues. CDR3 in DNA: TGTGCCAGCAGTTGGCACCTGGGAATGGCGGGAGGTCACAATGAGCAGTTCTTC. Translation: CASSWHLGMAGGHNEQFF.

This clonotype was found many times. This chain connects TRBV2 to TRBJ1-2, with 8 bases that match TRBD1. Looked up from germline, CDR1 is SNHLY and CDR2 is FYNNEI. The length of the CDR3 is 11 residues. With V trimmed by 8 bases and J by 8 bases, 4 bases remained unmatched. CDR3 sequence: CASQGAGGYTF. In DNA form, the CDR3 reads TGTGCCAGCCAGGGGGCGGGGGGCTACACCTTC.